This T cell receptor beta chain was sequenced in a study of patients and donors after allogeneic stem cell transplantation. CDR1 and CDR2 from the germline V gene are DFQATT and SNEGSKA (reference sequence). The CDR3 covers 16 residues. V was pared by 6 bases and J by 1 base, with 19 bases between. TCRdb re-analysed the RT-PCR reads in MiXCR, keeping a single row per CDR3 protein. The table lists about a million distinct CDR3 sequences, more than 15% of them singletons, with roughly 6% in the top ten. Material for sequencing was blood, either unsorted or a sorted T cell fraction (not recorded which). The chain employs TRBV20-1 and TRBJ2-1, with D possibly TRBD1 on 6 matching bases. The clonotype originates from a human donor who was either an allogeneic HSCT recipient or a stem cell or donor lymphocyte infusion donor (not recorded which). It is not recorded whose cells these are; they may come from a transplant donor. This chain's CDR3 is CSAPTNREPSYNEQFF. Here the CDR3 DNA reads TGCAGTGCCCCGACCAACAGGGAGCCTTCCTACAATGAGCAGTTCTTC.